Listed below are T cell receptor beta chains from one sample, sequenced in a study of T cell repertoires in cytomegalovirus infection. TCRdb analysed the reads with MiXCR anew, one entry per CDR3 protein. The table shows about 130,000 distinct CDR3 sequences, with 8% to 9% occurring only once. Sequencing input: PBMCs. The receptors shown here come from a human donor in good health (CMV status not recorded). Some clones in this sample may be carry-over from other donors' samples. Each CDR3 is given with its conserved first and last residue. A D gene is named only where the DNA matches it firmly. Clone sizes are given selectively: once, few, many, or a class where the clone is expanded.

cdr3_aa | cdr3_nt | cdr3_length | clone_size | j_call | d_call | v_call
CAIRSSGGSEETQYF | TGTGCCATCAGATCTAGCGGGGGATCAGAGGAGACCCAGTACTTC | 15 | NA | TRBJ2-5 | TRBD2 | TRBV10-3
CASSPSPRADTQYF | TGTGCCAGCAGCCCGTCTCCTAGAGCAGATACGCAGTATTTT | 14 | NA | TRBJ2-3 | NA | TRBV3-1
CAIGQGNSPLHF | TGTGCCATAGGACAGGGAAATTCACCCCTCCACTTT | 12 | many | TRBJ1-6 | TRBD1 | TRBV19
CAISGTRTEAFF | TGTGCCATCAGTGGGACACGCACTGAAGCTTTCTTT | 12 | few | TRBJ1-1 | NA | TRBV10-3
CASSFMWDSNQPQHF | TGTGCCAGCAGTTTTATGTGGGACAGCAATCAGCCCCAGCATTTT | 15 | many | TRBJ1-5 | NA | TRBV12-3/TRBV12-4
CASSTNQKLNTEAFF | TGTGCCAGCAGCACAAATCAGAAGTTGAACACTGAAGCTTTCTTT | 15 | many | TRBJ1-1 | NA | TRBV11-1
CSVEGTPGELFF | TGCAGCGTCGAAGGGACACCCGGGGAGCTGTTTTTT | 12 | few | TRBJ2-2 | NA | TRBV29-1
CASSQDPHQPQHF | TGTGCCAGCAGCCAAGATCCCCATCAGCCCCAGCATTTT | 13 | few | TRBJ1-5 | NA | TRBV14
CASSLTDRDEQYF | TGCGCCAGCAGCTTAACCGACAGGGACGAGCAGTACTTC | 13 | many | TRBJ2-7 | TRBD1 | TRBV5-1
CASSPPTSDASITEAFF | TGTGCCAGCAGCCCCCCGACGTCGGACGCGTCAATTACTGAAGCTTTCTTT | 17 | NA | TRBJ1-1 | NA | TRBV3-1
CASSLGRKDTEAFF | TGTGCCAGCAGCTTAGGGAGGAAGGACACTGAAGCTTTCTTT | 14 | many | TRBJ1-1 | NA | TRBV7-8
CASNFGESTDTQYF | TGTGCCAGCAATTTCGGGGAGAGCACAGATACGCAGTATTTT | 14 | few | TRBJ2-3 | NA | TRBV2
CASSRDSLNEKLFF | TGTGCCAGCAGCCGGGACAGCCTTAATGAAAAACTGTTTTTT | 14 | many | TRBJ1-4 | TRBD1 | TRBV5-5
CSDRDPIAEAFF | TGCAGTGACCGGGACCCTATCGCTGAAGCTTTCTTT | 12 | NA | TRBJ1-1 | NA | TRBV20-1
CASSQDASYEQYF | TGCGCCAGCAGCCAAGACGCCAGCTACGAGCAGTACTTC | 13 | NA | TRBJ2-7 | NA | TRBV4-1
CSARRQGPKYEQYF | TGCAGTGCTAGAAGACAGGGCCCAAAGTACGAGCAGTACTTC | 14 | many | TRBJ2-7 | TRBD1 | TRBV20-1
CASSVVPSFAEAFF | TGTGCCAGCAGTGTTGTACCGAGTTTCGCTGAAGCTTTCTTT | 14 | many | TRBJ1-1 | NA | TRBV6-6
CASSVQGAVGTEAFF | TGCGCCAGCAGCGTGCAGGGGGCCGTCGGCACTGAAGCTTTCTTT | 15 | many | TRBJ1-1 | TRBD1 | TRBV5-1
CSAVSGGEETQYF | TGCAGTGCGGTTAGCGGGGGCGAGGAGACCCAGTACTTC | 13 | NA | TRBJ2-5 | TRBD2 | TRBV20-1
CASSQGTTGTQYF | TGTGCCAGCAGCCAAGGGACTACGGGGACCCAGTACTTC | 13 | many | TRBJ2-5 | TRBD2 | TRBV7-2
CASSLRTIEAPKLFF | TGTGCCAGCAGCTTAAGGACTATTGAGGCCCCAAAACTGTTTTTT | 15 | NA | TRBJ1-4 | NA | TRBV12-3/TRBV12-4
CASSLAPFYEQYF | TGTGCCAGCAGCTTAGCCCCTTTCTACGAGCAGTACTTC | 13 | many | TRBJ2-7 | NA | TRBV7-2
CASSPRPSYGYTF | TGTGCCAGCAGTCCCAGACCATCCTATGGCTACACCTTC | 13 | many | TRBJ1-2 | NA | TRBV12-3/TRBV12-4
CASSGGYEQYF | TGTGCCAGCAGTGGCGGGTACGAGCAGTACTTC | 11 | many | TRBJ2-7 | NA | TRBV25-1
CASSYRTGTGANVLIF | TGCGCCAGCAGCTACCGGACAGGGACTGGGGCCAACGTCCTGATTTTC | 16 | many | TRBJ2-6 | TRBD1 | TRBV5-1
CASSLRGRLMGRTEAFF | TGTGCCAGCAGCTTACGGGGTAGGCTAATGGGGAGAACTGAAGCTTTCTTT | 17 | many | TRBJ1-1 | NA | TRBV11-1
CASSPREKLFF | TGTGCCAGCAGTCCTAGGGAGAAACTGTTTTTT | 11 | many | TRBJ1-4 | NA | TRBV2
CASRETGGEAFF | TGTGCCAGCAGGGAGACAGGGGGTGAAGCTTTCTTT | 12 | many | TRBJ1-1 | TRBD1 | TRBV28